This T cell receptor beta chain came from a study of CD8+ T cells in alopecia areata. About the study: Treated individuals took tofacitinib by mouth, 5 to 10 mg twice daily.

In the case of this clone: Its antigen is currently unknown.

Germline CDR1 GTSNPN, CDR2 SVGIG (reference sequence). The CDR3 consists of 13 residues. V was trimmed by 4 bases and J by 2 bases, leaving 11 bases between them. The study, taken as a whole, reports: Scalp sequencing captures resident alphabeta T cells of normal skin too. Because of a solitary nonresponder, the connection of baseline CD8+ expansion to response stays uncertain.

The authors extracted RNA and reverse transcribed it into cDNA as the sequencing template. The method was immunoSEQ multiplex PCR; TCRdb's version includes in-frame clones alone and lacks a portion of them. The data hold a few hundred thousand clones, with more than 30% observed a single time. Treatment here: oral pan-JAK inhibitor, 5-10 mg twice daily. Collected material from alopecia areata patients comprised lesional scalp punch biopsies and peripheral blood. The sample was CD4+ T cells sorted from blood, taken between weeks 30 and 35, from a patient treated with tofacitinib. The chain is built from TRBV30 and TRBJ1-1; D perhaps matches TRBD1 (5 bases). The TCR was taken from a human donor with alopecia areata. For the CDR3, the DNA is TGTGCCTGGATAGGGGCCCAAAACACTGAAGCTTTCTTT. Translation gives CAWIGAQNTEAFF.